The 3 T cell receptor beta chains below were found in one sample sequenced in a study of blood T cells in healthy people across ages. A second PCR, run for roughly 7 to 11 cycles, used a sample-barcoded 5' primer plus a J-beta primer mix. TCRdb used MiXCR to reprocess the 5' RACE reads, holding one entry per CDR3 protein. Seen here are about 640,000 distinct CDR3 sequences, around 54% observed once, and the top ten hold about two fifths. Sample: blood. Every receptor here comes from a man aged 60 to 69 in good health.

V gene TRBV20-1 combines with J gene TRBJ1-5; D is uncertain. CDR1 is DFQATT and CDR2 is SNEGSKA in the germline V gene (reference sequence). There are 13 residues in the CDR3. V was cut by 1 base and J by 6 bases, with 10 bases left in between. The CDR3 here is CSARGVEGQPQHF. Written as DNA, the CDR3 is TGCAGTGCTAGAGGAGTGGAGGGTCAGCCCCAGCATTTT.

The rearrangement uses TRBV3-1 and TRBJ2-2; TRBD2 matches at 7 bases. The germline V gene encodes CDR1 LGHDT and CDR2 YNNKEL (reference sequence). The CDR3 length is 14 residues. Unmatched junction bases numbered 3, after V lost 1 base and J lost 7 bases. The CDR3 DNA reads as TGTGCCAGCAGCCAAGGGGGAGGGATCGGGGAGCTGTTTTTT. Its protein product is CASSQGGGIGELFF.

J is TRBJ1-2 and V is TRBV20-1; 12 nucleotides align to TRBD1. Germline-derived CDR1 and CDR2 are DFQATT and SNEGSKA (reference sequence). This CDR3 spans 17 amino acids. V lost 3 bases and J lost 4; bases outside the gene matches: 12. CDR3: CSARAGQGARRSYGYTF. CDR3 sequence (DNA): TGCAGTGCTAGGGCGGGACAGGGGGCGCGGAGGTCCTATGGCTACACCTTC.